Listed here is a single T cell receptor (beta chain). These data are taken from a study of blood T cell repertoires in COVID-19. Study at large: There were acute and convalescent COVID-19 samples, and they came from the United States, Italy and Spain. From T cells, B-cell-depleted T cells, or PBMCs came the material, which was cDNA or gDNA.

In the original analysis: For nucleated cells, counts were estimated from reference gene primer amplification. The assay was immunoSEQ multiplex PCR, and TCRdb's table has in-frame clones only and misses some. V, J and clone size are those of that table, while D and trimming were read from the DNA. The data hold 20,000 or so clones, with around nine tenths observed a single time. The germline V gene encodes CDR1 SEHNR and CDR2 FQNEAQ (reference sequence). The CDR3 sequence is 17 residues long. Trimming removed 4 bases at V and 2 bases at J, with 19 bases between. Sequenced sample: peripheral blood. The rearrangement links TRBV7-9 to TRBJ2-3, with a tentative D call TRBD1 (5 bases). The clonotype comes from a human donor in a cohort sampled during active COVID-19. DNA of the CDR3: TGTGCCAGCAGCTCCTTCCTTGACAGACTTCTCACAGATACGCAGTATTTT. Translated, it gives CASSSFLDRLLTDTQYF.